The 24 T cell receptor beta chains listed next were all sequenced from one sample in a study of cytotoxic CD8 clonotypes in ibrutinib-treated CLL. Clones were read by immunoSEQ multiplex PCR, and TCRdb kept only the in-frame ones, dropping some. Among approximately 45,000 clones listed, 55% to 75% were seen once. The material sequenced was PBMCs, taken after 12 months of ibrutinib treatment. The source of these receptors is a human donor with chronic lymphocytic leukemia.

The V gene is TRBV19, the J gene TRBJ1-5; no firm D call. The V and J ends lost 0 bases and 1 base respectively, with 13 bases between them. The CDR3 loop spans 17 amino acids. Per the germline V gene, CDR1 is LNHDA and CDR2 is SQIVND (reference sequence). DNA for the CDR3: TGTGCCAGTAGTATAGATCTATTAGGTGCCAGCAATCAGCCCCAGCATTTT. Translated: CASSIDLLGASNQPQHF.

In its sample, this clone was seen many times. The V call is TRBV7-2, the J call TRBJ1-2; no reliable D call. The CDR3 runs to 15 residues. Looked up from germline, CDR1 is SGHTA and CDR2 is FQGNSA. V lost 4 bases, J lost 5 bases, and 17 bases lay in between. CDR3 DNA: TGTGCCAGCAGCTCGATTGCCCGGGCTGGGTATGGCTACACCTTC. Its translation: CASSSIARAGYGYTF.

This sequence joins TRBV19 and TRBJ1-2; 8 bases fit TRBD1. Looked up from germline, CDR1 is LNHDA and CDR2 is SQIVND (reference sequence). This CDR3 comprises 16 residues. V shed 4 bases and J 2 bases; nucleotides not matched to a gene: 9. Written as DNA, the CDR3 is TGTGCCAGTAGTACCAATAGCGGACAGGGCAACTATGGCTACACCTTC. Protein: CASSTNSGQGNYGYTF.

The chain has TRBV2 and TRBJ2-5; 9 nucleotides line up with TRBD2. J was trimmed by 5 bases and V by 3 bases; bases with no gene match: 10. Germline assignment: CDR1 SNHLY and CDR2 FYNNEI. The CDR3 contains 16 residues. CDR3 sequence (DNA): TGTGCCAGCAGTGATAAAAGTAGCGGGAGAGGCGAGACCCAGTACTTC. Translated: CASSDKSSGRGETQYF.

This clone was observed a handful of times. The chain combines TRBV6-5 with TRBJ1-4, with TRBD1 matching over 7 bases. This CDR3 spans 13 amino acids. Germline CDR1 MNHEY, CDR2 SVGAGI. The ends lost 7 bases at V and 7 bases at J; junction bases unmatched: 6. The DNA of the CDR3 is TGTGCCAGCAAAAGACAGGGTGGTGAAAAACTGTTTTTT. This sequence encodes CASKRQGGEKLFF.

The CDR3 DNA sequence: TGTGCCAGCTCATTTTCCGGGACTACCAACCACACCTTC. It yields the protein CASSFSGTTNHTF. This chain connects TRBV18 to TRBJ1-2; TRBD1 might be the D (5 bases). From germline, CDR1 is KGHSH and CDR2 LQKENI. The CDR3 sequence is 13 residues long. V lost 5 bases and J lost 12, with 19 bases in between.

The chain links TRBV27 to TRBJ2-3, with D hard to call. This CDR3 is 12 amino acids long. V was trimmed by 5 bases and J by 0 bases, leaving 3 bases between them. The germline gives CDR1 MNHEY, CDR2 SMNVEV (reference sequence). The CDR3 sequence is CASSPSTDTQYF. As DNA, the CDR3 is TGTGCCAGCAGTCCAAGCACAGATACGCAGTATTTT.

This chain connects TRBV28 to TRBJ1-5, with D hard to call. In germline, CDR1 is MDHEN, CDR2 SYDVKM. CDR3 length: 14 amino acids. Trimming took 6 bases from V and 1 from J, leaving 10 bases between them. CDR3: CASSLSGSNQPQHF. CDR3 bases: TGTGCCAGCAGCCTCTCTGGCAGCAATCAGCCCCAGCATTTT.

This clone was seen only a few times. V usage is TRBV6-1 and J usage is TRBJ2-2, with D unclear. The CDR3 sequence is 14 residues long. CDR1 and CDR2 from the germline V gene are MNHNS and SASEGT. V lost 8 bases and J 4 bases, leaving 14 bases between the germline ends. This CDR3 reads CASRLTLGTGELFF. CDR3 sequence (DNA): TGTGCCAGCCGCTTAACCTTGGGCACCGGGGAGCTGTTTTTT.

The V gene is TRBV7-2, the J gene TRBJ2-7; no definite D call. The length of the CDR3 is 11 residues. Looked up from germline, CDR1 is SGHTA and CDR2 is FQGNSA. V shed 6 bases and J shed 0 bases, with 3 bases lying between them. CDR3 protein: CASRRSYEQYF. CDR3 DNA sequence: TGTGCCAGCAGACGCTCCTACGAGCAGTACTTC.

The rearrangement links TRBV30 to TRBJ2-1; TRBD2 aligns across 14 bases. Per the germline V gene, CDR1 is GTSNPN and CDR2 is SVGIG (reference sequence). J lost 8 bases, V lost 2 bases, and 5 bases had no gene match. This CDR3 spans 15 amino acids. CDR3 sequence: CAWSLGLAGVDEQFF. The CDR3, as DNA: TGTGCCTGGAGTTTGGGACTAGCGGGAGTGGATGAGCAGTTCTTC.

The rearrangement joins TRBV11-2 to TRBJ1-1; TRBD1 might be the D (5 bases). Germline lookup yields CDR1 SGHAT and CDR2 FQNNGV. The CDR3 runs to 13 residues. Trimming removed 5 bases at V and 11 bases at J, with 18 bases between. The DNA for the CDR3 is TGTGCCAGCAGCCCCGGGGACGTGTCCGGGGCTTTCTTT. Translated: CASSPGDVSGAFF.

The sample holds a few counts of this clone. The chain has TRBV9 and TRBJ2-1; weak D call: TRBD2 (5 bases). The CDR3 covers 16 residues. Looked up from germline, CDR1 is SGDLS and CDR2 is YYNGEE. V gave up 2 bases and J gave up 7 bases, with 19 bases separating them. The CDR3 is CASSVRRAEVKNEQFF. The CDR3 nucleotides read TGTGCCAGCAGCGTCCGAAGAGCGGAAGTAAAGAATGAGCAGTTCTTC. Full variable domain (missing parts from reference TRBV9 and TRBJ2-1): DSGVTQTPKHLITATGQRVTLRCSPRSGDLSVYWYQQSLDQGLQFLIQYYNGEERAKGNILERFSAQQFPDLHSELNLSSLELGDSALYFCASSVRRAEVKNEQFFGPGTRLTVL.

The DNA of the CDR3 is TGTGCCACCAGCAGAGATGAGGCGGTGAGCACAGATACGCAGTATTTT. This gives the protein CATSRDEAVSTDTQYF. V gene TRBV15 combines with J gene TRBJ2-3; D unclear. This CDR3 spans 16 amino acids. The V gene's germline CDR1 is LNHNV and CDR2 YYDKDF (reference sequence). Trimming stripped 0 bases from V and 0 bases from J, with 10 bases between.

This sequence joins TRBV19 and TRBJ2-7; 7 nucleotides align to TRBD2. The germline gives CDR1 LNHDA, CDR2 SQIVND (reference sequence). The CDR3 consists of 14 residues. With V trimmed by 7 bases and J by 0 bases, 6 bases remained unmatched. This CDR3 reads CASTPSGASYEQYF. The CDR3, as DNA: TGTGCCAGTACCCCTAGCGGAGCCTCCTACGAGCAGTACTTC.

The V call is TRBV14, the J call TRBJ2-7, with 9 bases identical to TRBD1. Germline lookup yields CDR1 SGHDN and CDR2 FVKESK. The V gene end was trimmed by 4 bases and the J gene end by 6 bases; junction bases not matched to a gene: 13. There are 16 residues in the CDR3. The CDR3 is CASSLGWGQGPSEQYF. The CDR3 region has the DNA TGTGCCAGCAGCCTGGGGTGGGGACAGGGCCCCTCCGAGCAGTACTTC.

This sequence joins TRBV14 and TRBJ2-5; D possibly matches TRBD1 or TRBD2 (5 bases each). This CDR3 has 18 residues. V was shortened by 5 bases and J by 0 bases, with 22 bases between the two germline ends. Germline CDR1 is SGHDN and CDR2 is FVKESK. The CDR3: CASSFGAGIGGYQETQYF. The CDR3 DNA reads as TGTGCCAGCAGCTTTGGGGCGGGCATTGGAGGATACCAAGAGACCCAGTACTTC.

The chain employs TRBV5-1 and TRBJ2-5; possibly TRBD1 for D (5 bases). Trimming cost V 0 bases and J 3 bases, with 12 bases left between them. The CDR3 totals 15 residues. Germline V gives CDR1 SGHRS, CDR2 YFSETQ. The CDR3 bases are TGCGCCAGCAGCTTGGGGAACAGGAGAGAAGAGACCCAGTACTTC. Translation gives CASSLGNRREETQYF.

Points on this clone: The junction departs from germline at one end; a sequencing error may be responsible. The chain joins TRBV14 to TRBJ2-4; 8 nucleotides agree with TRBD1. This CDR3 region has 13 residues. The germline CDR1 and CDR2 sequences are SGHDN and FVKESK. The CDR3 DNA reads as TGTGCCAGCACCCAAGCACAGGGGGGAGCCCAGTACTTC. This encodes CASTQAQGGAQYF.

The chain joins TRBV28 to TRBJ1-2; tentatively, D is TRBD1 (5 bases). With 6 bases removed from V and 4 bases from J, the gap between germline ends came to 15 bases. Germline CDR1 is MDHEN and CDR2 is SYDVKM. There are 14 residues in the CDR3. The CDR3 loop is CASRSSGAGYGYTF. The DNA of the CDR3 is TGTGCCAGCAGATCCTCTGGGGCCGGCTATGGCTACACCTTC.

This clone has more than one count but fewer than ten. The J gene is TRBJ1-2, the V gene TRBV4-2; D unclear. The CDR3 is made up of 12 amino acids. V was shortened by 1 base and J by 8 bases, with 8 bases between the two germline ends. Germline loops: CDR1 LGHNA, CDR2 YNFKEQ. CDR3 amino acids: CASSQGFLGYTF. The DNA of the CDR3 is TGTGCCAGCAGCCAAGGATTTCTGGGCTACACCTTC.

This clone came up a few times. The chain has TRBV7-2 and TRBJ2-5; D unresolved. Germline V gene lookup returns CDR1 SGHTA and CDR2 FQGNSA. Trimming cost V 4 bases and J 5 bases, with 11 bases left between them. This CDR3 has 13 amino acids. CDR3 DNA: TGTGCCAGCAGCTGGATGGATCGGGAGACCCAGTACTTC. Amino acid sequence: CASSWMDRETQYF.

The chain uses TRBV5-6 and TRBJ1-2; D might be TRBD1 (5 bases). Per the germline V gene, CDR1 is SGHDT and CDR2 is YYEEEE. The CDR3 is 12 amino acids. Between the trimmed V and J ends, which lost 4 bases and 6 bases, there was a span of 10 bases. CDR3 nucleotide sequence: TGTGCCAGCAGCCCAGCACAGGATGGCTACACCTTC. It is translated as CASSPAQDGYTF.

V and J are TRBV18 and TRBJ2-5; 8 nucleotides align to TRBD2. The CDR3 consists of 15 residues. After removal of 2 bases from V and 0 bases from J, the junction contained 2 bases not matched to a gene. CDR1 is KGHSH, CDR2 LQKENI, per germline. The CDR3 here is CASSPTGGNQETQYF. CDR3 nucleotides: TGTGCCAGCTCACCAACGGGAGGGAACCAAGAGACCCAGTACTTC.